This is a list of T cell receptor beta chains from one sample in a study of beta chain features in type 1 diabetes. Profiling relied on immunoSEQ multiplex PCR, and the TCRdb table lists in-frame clones only, not all of them. This table has approximately 360,000 clones, 10% to 15% appearing once. Input material: naive CD4+ T cells from blood. Receptors originate from a woman aged 18-29 years with type 1 diabetes. The CDR3 runs from the conserved cysteine through the conserved F or W. Each record gives: J gene, D gene, V gene, clone size, CDR3 protein, CDR3 DNA. A D gene is named only where the DNA matches it firmly. Clone size is not always given. Where it is, it says once, few, many or a class for expanded clones.

J: TRBJ1-1
D: NA
V: TRBV5-1
size: NA
CDR3: CASSLGDTLNTEAFF
DNA: TGCGCCAGCAGCTTGGGGGACACCCTGAACACTGAAGCTTTCTTT

J: TRBJ1-1
D: TRBD1
V: TRBV7-2
size: few
CDR3: CASSWKRTGEAFF
DNA: TGTGCCAGCAGCTGGAAACGGACAGGGGAAGCTTTCTTT

J: TRBJ1-5
D: NA
V: TRBV19
size: NA
CDR3: CASSIAPGNQPQHF
DNA: TGTGCCAGTAGTATCGCTCCGGGTAATCAGCCCCAGCATTTT

J: TRBJ2-7
D: TRBD1
V: TRBV7-2
size: NA
CDR3: CASSPTGGEQYF
DNA: TGTGCCAGCAGCCCGACAGGGGGCGAGCAGTACTTC

J: TRBJ1-5
D: NA
V: TRBV27
size: few
CDR3: CASSLWRGSNQPQHF
DNA: TGTGCCAGCAGTTTATGGAGGGGATCCAATCAGCCCCAGCATTTT

J: TRBJ2-7
D: NA
V: TRBV2
size: few
CDR3: CASNLEGVLGQYF
DNA: TGTGCCAGCAACCTCGAGGGTGTCCTGGGGCAGTACTTC

J: TRBJ2-5
D: TRBD1
V: TRBV7-6
size: NA
CDR3: CASSLEYRGETQYF
DNA: TGTGCCAGCAGCTTAGAATACAGGGGAGAGACCCAGTACTTC

J: TRBJ2-3
D: TRBD2
V: TRBV7-9
size: few
CDR3: CASSLQGTSGIGDTQYF
DNA: TGTGCCAGCAGCCTGCAAGGGACTAGCGGGATTGGAGATACGCAGTATTTT

J: TRBJ2-4
D: TRBD1
V: TRBV16
size: NA
CDR3: CASSPGTGPNIQYF
DNA: TGTGCCAGCAGCCCCGGGACAGGGCCTAACATTCAGTACTTC

J: TRBJ2-3
D: TRBD2
V: TRBV28
size: few
CDR3: CASSFRGLAADTQYF
DNA: TGTGCCAGCAGTTTTAGGGGACTAGCTGCAGATACGCAGTATTTT

J: TRBJ1-1
D: NA
V: TRBV5-6
size: few
CDR3: CASSLIDLNTEAFF
DNA: TGTGCCAGCAGCTTGATTGACTTGAACACTGAAGCTTTCTTT

J: TRBJ1-1
D: NA
V: TRBV13
size: few
CDR3: CASSRGQNTEAFF
DNA: TGTGCCAGCAGTCGAGGACAGAACACTGAAGCTTTCTTT

J: TRBJ2-1
D: TRBD2
V: TRBV5-1
size: NA
CDR3: CASSLQLAGVNEQFF
DNA: TGCGCCAGCAGCTTACAACTAGCGGGAGTAAATGAGCAGTTCTTC

J: TRBJ1-1
D: NA
V: TRBV27
size: NA
CDR3: CASSSPMGGGMNTEAFF
DNA: TGTGCCAGCAGTTCCCCCATGGGTGGAGGAATGAACACTGAAGCTTTCTTT

J: TRBJ2-1
D: NA
V: TRBV7-9
size: few
CDR3: CASIPDLGGNEQFF
DNA: TGTGCCAGCATCCCGGACCTAGGGGGCAATGAGCAGTTCTTC

J: TRBJ2-5
D: NA
V: TRBV5-1
size: NA
CDR3: CASSLGRRETQYF
DNA: TGCGCCAGCAGCCTGGGGAGGCGGGAGACCCAGTACTTC

J: TRBJ1-1
D: TRBD1
V: TRBV9
size: few
CDR3: CASSPMTGIPTEAFF
DNA: TGTGCCAGCAGCCCCATGACAGGGATCCCCACTGAAGCTTTCTTT

J: TRBJ2-5
D: TRBD2
V: TRBV7-2
size: few
CDR3: CASSRPTSGQETQYF
DNA: TGTGCCAGCAGCCGCCCGACTAGCGGCCAAGAGACCCAGTACTTC

J: TRBJ1-4
D: NA
V: TRBV4-2
size: NA
CDR3: CASSRTAGAGEKLFF
DNA: TGTGCCAGCAGCCGTACTGCGGGGGCAGGTGAAAAACTGTTTTTT

J: TRBJ2-7
D: TRBD2
V: TRBV4-1
size: few
CDR3: CASSRYPGLVLYEQYF
DNA: TGCGCCAGCAGCCGCTATCCGGGACTAGTGCTCTACGAGCAGTACTTC